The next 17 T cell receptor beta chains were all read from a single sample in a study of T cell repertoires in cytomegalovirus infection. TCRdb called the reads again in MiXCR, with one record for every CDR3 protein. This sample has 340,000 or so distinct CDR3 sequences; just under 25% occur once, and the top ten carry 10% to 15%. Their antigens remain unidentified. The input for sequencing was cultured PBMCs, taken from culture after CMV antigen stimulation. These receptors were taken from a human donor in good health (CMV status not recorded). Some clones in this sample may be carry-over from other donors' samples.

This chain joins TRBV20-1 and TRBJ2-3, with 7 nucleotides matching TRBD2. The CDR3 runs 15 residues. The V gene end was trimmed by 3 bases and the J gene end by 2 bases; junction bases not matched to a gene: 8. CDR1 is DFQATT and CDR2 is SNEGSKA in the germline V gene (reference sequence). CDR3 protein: CSASLASGLTDTQYF. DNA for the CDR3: TGCAGTGCTAGCTTAGCTAGCGGACTCACAGATACGCAGTATTTT.

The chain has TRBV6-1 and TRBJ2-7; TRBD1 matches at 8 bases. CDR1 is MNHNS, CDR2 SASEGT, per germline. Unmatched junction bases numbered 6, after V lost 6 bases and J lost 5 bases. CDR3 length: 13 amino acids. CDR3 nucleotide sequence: TGTGCCAGCAGGGACAGGGAAGTTGACGAGCAGTACGTC. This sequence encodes CASRDREVDEQYV.

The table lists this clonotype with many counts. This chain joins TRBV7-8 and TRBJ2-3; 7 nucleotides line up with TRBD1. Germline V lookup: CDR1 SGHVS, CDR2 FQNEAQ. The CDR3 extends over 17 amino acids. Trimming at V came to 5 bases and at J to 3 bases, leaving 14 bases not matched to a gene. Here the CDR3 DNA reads TGTGCCAGCAGCCTCAACCCACAGGGGAGTTGGACAGATACGCAGTATTTT. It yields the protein CASSLNPQGSWTDTQYF.

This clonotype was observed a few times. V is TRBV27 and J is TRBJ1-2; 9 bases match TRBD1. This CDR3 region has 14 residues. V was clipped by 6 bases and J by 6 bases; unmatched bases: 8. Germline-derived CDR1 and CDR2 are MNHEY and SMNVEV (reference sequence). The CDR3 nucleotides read TGTGCCAGCAGCGAAAGCCGGGACAGGGATGGCTACACCTTC. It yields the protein CASSESRDRDGYTF.

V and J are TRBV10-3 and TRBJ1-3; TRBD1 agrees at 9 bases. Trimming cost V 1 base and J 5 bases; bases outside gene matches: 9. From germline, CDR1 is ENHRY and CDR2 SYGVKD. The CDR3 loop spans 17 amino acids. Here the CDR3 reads CAISEFSGQGIRNTIYF. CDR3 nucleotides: TGTGCCATCAGTGAGTTTTCCGGACAGGGGATACGAAACACCATATATTTT.

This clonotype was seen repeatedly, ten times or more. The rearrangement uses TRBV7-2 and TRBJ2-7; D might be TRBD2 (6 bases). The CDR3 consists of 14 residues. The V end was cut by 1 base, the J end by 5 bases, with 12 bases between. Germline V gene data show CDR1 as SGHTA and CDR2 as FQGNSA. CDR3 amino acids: CASSLGRDSNEQYV. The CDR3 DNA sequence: TGTGCCAGCAGCTTAGGGAGGGACTCGAACGAGCAGTACGTC.

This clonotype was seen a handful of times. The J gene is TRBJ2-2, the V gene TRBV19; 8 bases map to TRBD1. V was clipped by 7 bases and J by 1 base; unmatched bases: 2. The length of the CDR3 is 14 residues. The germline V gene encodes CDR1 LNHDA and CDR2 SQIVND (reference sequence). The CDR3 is CASTDRGNTGELFF. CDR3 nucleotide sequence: TGTGCCAGTACTGACAGGGGGAACACCGGGGAGCTGTTTTTT.

CDR3 sequence (DNA): TGCGCCAGCAGCCACCCCGGGGGCACCATATATTTT. This translates into CASSHPGGTIYF. The J gene is TRBJ1-3, the V gene TRBV4-3; D possibly corresponds to TRBD1 (5 bases). Per germline, CDR1 LGHNA and CDR2 YSLEER. Deletions cut 3 bases from V and 9 bases from J, with 9 bases between. This CDR3 is built from 12 residues.

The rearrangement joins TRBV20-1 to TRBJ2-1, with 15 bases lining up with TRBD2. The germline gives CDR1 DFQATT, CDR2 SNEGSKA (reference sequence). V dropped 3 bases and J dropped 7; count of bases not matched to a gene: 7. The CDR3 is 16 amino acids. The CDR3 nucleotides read TGCAGTGCTAGCCCCGGACTAGCGGGGGGGTTTAATGAGCAGTTCTTC. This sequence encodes CSASPGLAGGFNEQFF.

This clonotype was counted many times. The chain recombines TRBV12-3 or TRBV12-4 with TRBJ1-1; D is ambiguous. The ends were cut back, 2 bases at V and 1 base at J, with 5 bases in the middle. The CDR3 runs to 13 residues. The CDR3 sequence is CASSLSENTEAFF. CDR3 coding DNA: TGTGCCAGCAGTTTATCAGAGAACACTGAAGCTTTCTTT.

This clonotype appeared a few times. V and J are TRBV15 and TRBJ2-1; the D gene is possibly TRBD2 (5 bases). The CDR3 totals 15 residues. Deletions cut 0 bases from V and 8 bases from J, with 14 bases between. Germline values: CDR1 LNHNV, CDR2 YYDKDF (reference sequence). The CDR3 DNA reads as TGTGCCACCAGCAGAGAACGGGGTAGCTGGGATGAGCAGTTCTTC. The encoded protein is CATSRERGSWDEQFF.

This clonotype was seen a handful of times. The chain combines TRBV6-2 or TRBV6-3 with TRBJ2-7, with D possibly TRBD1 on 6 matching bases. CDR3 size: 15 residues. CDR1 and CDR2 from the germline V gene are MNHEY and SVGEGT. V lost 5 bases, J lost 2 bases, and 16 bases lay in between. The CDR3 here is CASSVLFGTPYEQYV. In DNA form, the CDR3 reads TGTGCCAGCAGTGTGCTTTTCGGGACACCCTACGAGCAGTACGTC.

CDR3 in DNA: TGTGCCAGCAAAGTCGCCAGGGAGACTGAAGCTTTCTTT. It yields the protein CASKVARETEAFF. The rearrangement links TRBV6-5 to TRBJ1-1, with D perhaps matching TRBD1 (5 bases). Germline V lookup: CDR1 MNHEY, CDR2 SVGAGI. V lost 7 bases and J lost 5, with 14 bases in between. The CDR3 has 13 amino acids.

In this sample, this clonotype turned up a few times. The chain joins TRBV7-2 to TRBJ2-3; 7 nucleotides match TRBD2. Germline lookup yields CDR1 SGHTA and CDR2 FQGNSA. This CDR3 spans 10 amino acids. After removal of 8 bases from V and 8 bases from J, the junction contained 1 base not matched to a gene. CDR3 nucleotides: TGTGCCAGCGGGGAGGGTACGCAGTATTTT. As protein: CASGEGTQYF.

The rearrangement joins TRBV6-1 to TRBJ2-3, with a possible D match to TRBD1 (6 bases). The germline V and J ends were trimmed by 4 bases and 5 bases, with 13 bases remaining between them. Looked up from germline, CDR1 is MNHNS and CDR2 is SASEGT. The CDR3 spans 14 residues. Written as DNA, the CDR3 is TGTGCCAGCAGTGCATCACAGGGTGTAGATACGCAGTATTTT. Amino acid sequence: CASSASQGVDTQYF.

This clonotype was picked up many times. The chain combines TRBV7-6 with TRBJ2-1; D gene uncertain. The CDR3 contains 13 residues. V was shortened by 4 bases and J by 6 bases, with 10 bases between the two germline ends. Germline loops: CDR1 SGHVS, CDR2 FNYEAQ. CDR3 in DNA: TGTGCCAGCAGCTCATATTCACCCAATGAGCAGTTCTTC. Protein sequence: CASSSYSPNEQFF.

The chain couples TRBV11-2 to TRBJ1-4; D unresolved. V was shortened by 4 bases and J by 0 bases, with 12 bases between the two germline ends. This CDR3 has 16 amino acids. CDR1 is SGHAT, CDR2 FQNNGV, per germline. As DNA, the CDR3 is TGTGCCAGCAGCTCCGGGCGGCAATCAACTAATGAAAAACTGTTTTTT. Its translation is CASSSGRQSTNEKLFF.